These T cell receptor beta chains were read from a single sample in a study of T cell responses to AZD1222 COVID-19 vaccine. Produced via immunoSEQ multiplex PCR; TCRdb's table is partial and in-frame only. This sample has about 120,000 clones; around 90% occur once, and the top ten carry 4% to 4.5%. This specimen was peripheral blood, taken 28 days after the second dose of the MenACWY control vaccine. All receptors derive from an adult who received the MenACWY meningococcal vaccine as a control. CDR3s include the opening cysteine and the closing phenylalanine or tryptophan. The order of the fields is D gene, clone size, J gene, V gene, CDR3 length, CDR3 DNA, CDR3 protein. The D gene is left open where the match is weak. For some rows the clone size is stated as once, few or many, or as a class when expanded; others skip it.

.,.,TRBJ1-1,TRBV5-4,14,TGTGCCAGCAGCCGGGGAGGGGGGAACACTGAAGCTTTCTTT,CASSRGGGNTEAFF
TRBD1,.,TRBJ1-5,TRBV28,19,TGTGCCAGCAGTCGGATGGCGGTACAGGGGAAGAGGGGCAATCAGCCCCAGCATTTT,CASSRMAVQGKRGNQPQHF
.,.,TRBJ2-1,TRBV6-5,14,TGTGCCAGCAGTTACAACACAGGGTCCAATGAGCAGTTCTTC,CASSYNTGSNEQFF
.,.,TRBJ2-5,TRBV28,17,TGTGCCAGCAGTTCCCCCAGGGCCCCCCTGTACCAAGAGACCCAGTACTTC,CASSSPRAPLYQETQYF
TRBD2,.,TRBJ2-1,TRBV24-1,15,TGTGCCACCAGCCCAACTAGCGGGAGCGGAAATGAGCAGTTCTTC,CATSPTSGSGNEQFF
.,.,TRBJ2-1,TRBV19,17,TGTGCCAGTAGTATGTTTACATTTGGGCTAGAGCTCGATGAGCAGTTCTTC,CASSMFTFGLELDEQFF
.,.,TRBJ2-5,TRBV6-7,17,TGTGCCAGCAGTTACTCAGTGCAGGCCCTAAACGAAGAGACCCAGTACTTC,CASSYSVQALNEETQYF
.,.,TRBJ1-1,TRBV6-1,17,TGTGCCAGCAGTGAAGGGAGACTCGATGTTATGAACACTGAAGCTTTCTTT,CASSEGRLDVMNTEAFF
.,.,TRBJ1-5,TRBV18,13,TGTGCCAGCTCACCCGACCAGAATCAGCCCCAGCATTTT,CASSPDQNQPQHF
TRBD1,.,TRBJ1-5,TRBV4-2,16,TGTGCCAGCAGCCTTTCCGGGACAGGGGCGGATCAGCCCCAGCATTTT,CASSLSGTGADQPQHF
TRBD1,.,TRBJ2-7,TRBV10-3,14,TGTGCCACCAACTCCGGGACAGAGCCTTACGAGCAGTACTTC,CATNSGTEPYEQYF
.,.,TRBJ1-3,TRBV5-4,15,TGTGCCAGCAGCGGAGGGGTGTCGTCCGGAAACACCATATATTTT,CASSGGVSSGNTIYF
TRBD2,.,TRBJ2-1,TRBV13,17,TGTGCCAGCAGCGTCGGACTAGCGGGAGGGATTTACAATGAGCAGTTCTTC,CASSVGLAGGIYNEQFF
.,.,TRBJ1-3,TRBV5-6,13,TGTGCCAGCAGCTTGGCCCCTGGAAACACCATATATTTT,CASSLAPGNTIYF
TRBD2,.,TRBJ2-2,TRBV11-2,16,TGTGCCAGCAGCATAGGGACTAGCTTATCCACCGGGGAGCTGTTTTTT,CASSIGTSLSTGELFF
.,few,TRBJ1-1,TRBV4-3,14,TGCGCCAGCAGCCAAGTCGCAGGTCGGACTGAAGCTTTCTTT,CASSQVAGRTEAFF
.,once,TRBJ1-4,TRBV27,12,TGTGCCAGCAGTTACGATGGTGAAAAACTGTTTTTT,CASSYDGEKLFF
.,.,TRBJ2-1,TRBV9,15,TGTGCCAGCAGCGTAGTGTCAGGGGCCGTCAATGAGCAGTTCTTC,CASSVVSGAVNEQFF
.,.,TRBJ1-4,TRBV9,14,TGTGCCAGCAGCGTAGCTTGGGGTAATGAAAAACTGTTTTTT,CASSVAWGNEKLFF
.,once,TRBJ1-1,TRBV29-1,13,TGCAGCGTCGTTGGGGATGGGGACACTGAAGCTTTCTTT,CSVVGDGDTEAFF
TRBD1,.,TRBJ1-1,TRBV27,15,TGTGCCAGCAGTTCTCGCGACAGGGGTGACACTGAAGCTTTCTTT,CASSSRDRGDTEAFF
TRBD2,.,TRBJ2-3,TRBV9,18,TGTGCCAGCAGCGTAGAGGCTAGCGGGGGGGCCTACACTTATACGCAGTATTTT,CASSVEASGGAYTYTQYF
TRBD2,.,TRBJ2-5,TRBV11-2,13,TGTGCCACCCAACTAGCGGGAGGTGAGACCCAGTACTTC,CATQLAGGETQYF
TRBD1,.,TRBJ2-1,TRBV7-8,17,TGTGCCAGCAGCTTAAGGGACAGAGCAGCCCTCTACAATGAGCAGTTCTTC,CASSLRDRAALYNEQFF
.,.,TRBJ2-1,TRBV27,14,TGTGCCAGCAGTTTTAGGGGCTCCTACAATGAGCAGTTCTTC,CASSFRGSYNEQFF
.,.,TRBJ2-1,TRBV24-1,12,TGTGCCACCAGTAAGGGCCCCACTGAGCAGTTCTTC,CATSKGPTEQFF
TRBD1,.,TRBJ2-5,TRBV12-3/TRBV12-4,13,TGTGCCAGCAGCAGGACAGGGATAGAGACCCAGTACTTC,CASSRTGIETQYF